This is a list of T cell receptor beta chains from one sample in a study of cytomegalovirus exposure and HLA in healthy donors. Sequenced by immunoSEQ multiplex PCR; TCRdb stores in-frame clones only, minus some. The sample carries 150,000 to 200,000 clones, 65% to 85% recorded once. Sequencing used PBMCs. These receptors all come from a woman between 40 and 50 years old in good health and CMV-seropositive. The CDR3 runs from the conserved cysteine through the conserved F or W. Each record gives: V gene, CDR3 protein.

TRBV28 | CASNPQGGGYTF
TRBV6-5 | CASRDRGAYNSPLHF
TRBV5-1 | CASSEQGLTNSPLHF
TRBV6-5 | CASSPEGGAGYTF
TRBV13 | CASSGTSGYSYEQYF
TRBV4-3 | CASSQDRLAGGSAVADTQYF
TRBV7-2 | CASDISGTAKNIQYF
TRBV5-1 | CASSRDGNTIYF
TRBV5-5 | CASRGTGGANYGYTF
TRBV6-6 | CASSFGDRGYEQYF
TRBV7-9 | CASSPGTSGRVDTQYF
TRBV10-2 | CASSVRDEQFF
TRBV21-1 | CASSALSVGGSANEKLFF
TRBV28 | CASSSTGGRRDTQYF
TRBV2 | CASSGETGLVTEAFF
TRBV19 | CASSSRGTYEQYF
TRBV29-1 | CSVDPSDTQYF
TRBV5-6 | CASSLAGGGQPQHF
TRBV27 | CASSLSASSYNEQFF